This is a list of T cell receptor beta chains from one sample in a study of shared clonotypes between healthy human individuals. TCRdb's copy holds only in-frame clones and misses some; the assay was immunoSEQ multiplex PCR. The sample lists about a million clones; approximately 68% were seen once. Sequenced input: memory CD4+ T cells sorted from blood. All receptors come from a man younger than 30 in good health. Both conserved end residues are part of each CDR3. D genes are given only for firm matches. Size values are once, few and many counts, or a class for expanded clones, and some rows have none.

V	size	J	D	DNA	CDR3
TRBV9	.	TRBJ2-2	.	TGTGCCAGCAGCCGTGAGGGGCTATCGACCACCGGGGAGCTGTTTTTT	CASSREGLSTTGELFF
TRBV5-1	.	TRBJ2-7	.	TGCGCCAGCAGCTTGGACGGGGCTGATTACGAGCAGTACTTC	CASSLDGADYEQYF
TRBV2	.	TRBJ2-3	.	TGTGCCAGCAGTTACTATATGGAGGATACGCAGTATTTT	CASSYYMEDTQYF
TRBV5-4	.	TRBJ2-7	TRBD1	TGTGCCAGCAAGCGGGACAGGGGCTCCTACGAGCAGTACTTC	CASKRDRGSYEQYF
TRBV19	.	TRBJ1-4	TRBD1	TGTGCCAGTAGCAACAGGGGGCTTGGTGAAAAACTGTTTTTT	CASSNRGLGEKLFF
TRBV10-3	once	TRBJ2-2	.	TGTGCCATCACCAACACCGGGGAGCTGTTTTTT	CAITNTGELFF
TRBV18	.	TRBJ2-1	TRBD2	TGTGCCAGCTCACCACGGGGCGGGGGGCAAACCTACAATGAGCAGTTCTTC	CASSPRGGGQTYNEQFF
TRBV10-3	.	TRBJ2-5	.	TGTGCCATCAGTGAACGCCCAGCTGTCACGGAGACCCAGTACTTC	CAISERPAVTETQYF
TRBV5-6	.	TRBJ2-7	.	TGTGCCAGCAGCACCAACTTTTACGAGCAGTACTTC	CASSTNFYEQYF
TRBV30	many	TRBJ1-6	TRBD1	TGTGCCTGGGACAGGGTCTCTTCACCCCTCCACTTT	CAWDRVSSPLHF
TRBV5-4	.	TRBJ2-3	.	TGTACCAGCAGCCCGCAGGAGAACCCAGATACGCAGTATTTT	CTSSPQENPDTQYF
TRBV28	.	TRBJ2-3	.	TGTGCCAGCAGTCCCCTCGGCAGTAGGGAGGCAGATACGCAGTATTTT	CASSPLGSREADTQYF
TRBV6-6	few	TRBJ1-5	.	TGTGCCAGCAGCTCTCCAGGGAGGGGCAATCAGCCCCAGCATTTT	CASSSPGRGNQPQHF
TRBV25-1	.	TRBJ2-1	TRBD1	TGTGCCAGCAGTCCCCTGGGCAGGGGGAATGGGAATGAGCAGTTCTTC	CASSPLGRGNGNEQFF
TRBV6-5	many	TRBJ1-1	.	TGTGCCAGCAGTTTCGGGACCCGAGGAACTGAAGCTTTCTTT	CASSFGTRGTEAFF